What follows is one T cell receptor (beta chain) and its context. Its antigen is still unknown. This sample stems from a study of post-analysis software for immune sequencing data. Prepared TCR beta cDNA libraries contained unique molecular identifiers. Once about 0.85 to 11 million T cells were used, roughly 490,000 cDNA molecules resulted. TCRdb re-called the PCR reads through MiXCR, storing one row per CDR3 protein. The sample contains 750,000 to 950,000 distinct CDR3 sequences, approximately 44% of which appear only once. The CDR3 extends over 17 amino acids. V lost 5 bases, J lost 4 bases, and 12 bases stayed unmatched. In germline, CDR1 is KGHSH, CDR2 LQKENI. Study-level results: When compared against controls, multiple sclerosis patients showed significantly lower normalized Chao1 diversity. TRBV5-6, TRBV5-1 and TRBV20-1 were among 4 or 5 TRBV segments more frequent in patients than controls.

The source material was blood. The sequence came from a girl between 5 and 17 years old with multiple sclerosis. V usage is TRBV18 and J usage is TRBJ2-3; 10 bases match TRBD2. CDR3 protein: CASSYYSSGRSADTQYF. CDR3 in DNA: TGTGCCAGCTCATACTACTCTAGCGGGAGAAGTGCAGATACGCAGTATTTT.